This passage covers 10 T cell receptor beta chains from one sample sequenced in a study of immune evolution from preneoplasia to lung adenocarcinoma. Here immunoSEQ multiplex PCR was the method, and the copy in TCRdb shows in-frame clones only, minus some. The sample comprises some 3,700 clones, roughly 80% of which are singletons, and approximately 7% rests with the top ten. What was sequenced was FFPE invasive lung adenocarcinoma tissue. These receptors were taken from a person aged 70 to 80 with invasive lung adenocarcinoma.

The J gene is TRBJ2-5, the V gene TRBV19, with 8 bases lining up with TRBD1. The CDR3 is made up of 16 amino acids. The junction had 11 bases not matched to a gene; V was cut back by 3 bases and J by 5 bases. Germline V lookup: CDR1 LNHDA, CDR2 SQIVND (reference sequence). The CDR3 nucleotides read TGTGCCAGTAGTATGTCCGGGACAGGCTCTTGGGAGACCCAGTACTTC. Amino acid sequence: CASSMSGTGSWETQYF.

This chain uses TRBV28 with TRBJ1-1; D perhaps matches TRBD1 (5 bases). The germline CDR1 and CDR2 sequences are MDHEN and SYDVKM. V gave up 6 bases and J gave up 5 bases, with 7 bases separating them. This CDR3 has 11 residues. In DNA, the CDR3 is TGTGCCAGCAGGGGGCAAACTGAAGCTTTCTTT. It specifies CASRGQTEAFF.

V is TRBV5-1 and J is TRBJ2-1; 8 nucleotides align to TRBD2. The V gene's germline CDR1 is SGHRS and CDR2 YFSETQ. After removal of 2 bases from V and 6 bases from J, the junction contained 13 bases not matched to a gene. This CDR3 has 17 amino acids. This CDR3 reads CASSFNPSGPSGNEQFF. In nucleotides, the CDR3 is TGCGCCAGCAGCTTTAATCCTAGCGGGCCGTCGGGCAATGAGCAGTTCTTC.

V is TRBV12-5 and J is TRBJ2-1, with D perhaps matching TRBD2 (6 bases). Per the germline V gene, CDR1 is LGHNT and CDR2 is FRNRAP. Trimming left V 8 bases short and J 5 bases short, with 13 bases between. This CDR3 comprises 13 residues. CDR3 region: CASLSGFNNEQFF. The DNA of the CDR3 is TGTGCTAGTCTAAGCGGGTTCAACAATGAGCAGTTCTTC.

The V call is TRBV29-1, the J call TRBJ1-2; D not certain. Trimming removed 5 bases at V and 8 bases at J, with 18 bases between. Germline-derived CDR1 and CDR2 are SQVTM and ANQGSEA. The CDR3 runs 13 residues. The CDR3 loop reads CSVTALLGYGYTF. The CDR3 bases are TGCAGCGTTACCGCCTTATTAGGCTACGGCTACACCTTC.

This rearrangement joins TRBV5-1 to TRBJ2-3; no firm D call. Germline loops: CDR1 SGHRS, CDR2 YFSETQ. CDR3 length: 15 amino acids. Deletions cut 0 bases from V and 6 bases from J, with 14 bases between. CDR3 nucleotides: TGCGCCAGCAGCTTGGGCAATCCGAGGTCCGATACGCAGTATTTT. This sequence encodes CASSLGNPRSDTQYF.

The rearrangement links TRBV11-2 to TRBJ1-1; D is undetermined. This CDR3 contains 15 residues. Germline values: CDR1 SGHAT, CDR2 FQNNGV. Between the trimmed V and J ends, which lost 1 base and 1 base, there was a span of 10 bases. The CDR3 nucleotides are TGTGCCAGCAGCTTAGTAGGACCGCAGAACACTGAAGCTTTCTTT. This encodes CASSLVGPQNTEAFF. Using reference TRBV11-2 and TRBJ1-1 for the parts outside the CDR3, the full variable domain is EAGVAQSPRYKIIEKRQSVAFWCNPISGHATLYWYQQILGQGPKLLIQFQNNGVVDDSQLPKDRFSAERLKGVDSTLKIQPAKLEDSAVYLCASSLVGPQNTEAFFGQGTRLTVV.

This clone was observed once. The chain is built from TRBV7-8 and TRBJ1-1; 8 bases align to TRBD1. CDR3 length: 14 amino acids. CDR1 SGHVS and CDR2 FQNEAQ come from the germline V gene. J was trimmed by 7 bases and V by 2 bases; bases with no gene match: 6. CDR3 DNA sequence: TGTGCCAGCAGCTTACTCCCGGGACAGGTTGAAGCTTTCTTT. Protein product: CASSLLPGQVEAFF.

The genes are TRBV29-1 and TRBJ2-2; TRBD1 matches at 7 bases. Germline V gene lookup returns CDR1 SQVTM and CDR2 ANQGSEA. CDR3 length: 15 residues. V lost 3 bases, J lost 5 bases, and 9 bases stayed unmatched. CDR3 bases: TGCAGCGTTGAGCTCGGGACAGCCCTAACCGGGGAGCTGTTTTTT. This gives the protein CSVELGTALTGELFF.

This chain's CDR3 is CASSWTGGADTQYF. CDR3 sequence (DNA): TGCGCCAGCAGCTGGACAGGGGGCGCGGATACGCAGTATTTT. The chain couples TRBV5-1 to TRBJ2-3; TRBD1 matches at 11 bases. The CDR3 contains 14 residues. Germline CDR1 and CDR2: SGHRS and YFSETQ. J lost 6 bases, V lost 3 bases, and 3 bases had no gene match. The full variable domain, rest sourced from reference TRBV5-1 and TRBJ2-3, is KAGVTQTPRYLIKTRGQQVTLSCSPISGHRSVSWYQQTPGQGLQFLFEYFSETQRNKGNFPGRFSGRQFSNSRSEMNVSTLELGDSALYLCASSWTGGADTQYFGPGTRLTVL.